There are a few counts of the clone carrying this T cell receptor beta chain. Its antigen is currently unknown. CDR1 is MNHEY and CDR2 is SVGAGI in the germline V gene. CDR3 length: 15 amino acids. V trimming: 4 bases; J trimming: 7 bases; junction bases outside the gene matches: 10. Primers for the PCR totalled 60 Vbeta and 13 Jbeta. Original analysis: Later work found 65 million to 90 million unique TCR beta chains, with about 10 million shared. Clones were read by immunoSEQ multiplex PCR, and TCRdb kept only the in-frame ones, dropping some. The V and J calls and clone size are taken from that table; D and trimming were inferred from the DNA. The top ten clones hold 4.2% of a sample with around 140,000 clones, less than 80% of them seen once. The data were taken from a study of cytomegalovirus exposure and HLA in healthy donors. Study-wide context: HLA-typed donors contributed around 85 million unique TCRs, which were held in an early data release. Findings of the study overall: Apart from CMV serostatus, no immune exposure information was available.

The TCR sequence derives from a man aged 50-59 years in good health and CMV-seropositive. Sequences were obtained from PBMCs. The chain uses TRBV6-5 and TRBJ1-5, with TRBD1 matching 7 bases. The CDR3 spells CASSFGRGSSQPQHF. As DNA, the CDR3 is TGTGCCAGCAGTTTCGGCAGGGGGTCAAGCCAGCCCCAGCATTTT.